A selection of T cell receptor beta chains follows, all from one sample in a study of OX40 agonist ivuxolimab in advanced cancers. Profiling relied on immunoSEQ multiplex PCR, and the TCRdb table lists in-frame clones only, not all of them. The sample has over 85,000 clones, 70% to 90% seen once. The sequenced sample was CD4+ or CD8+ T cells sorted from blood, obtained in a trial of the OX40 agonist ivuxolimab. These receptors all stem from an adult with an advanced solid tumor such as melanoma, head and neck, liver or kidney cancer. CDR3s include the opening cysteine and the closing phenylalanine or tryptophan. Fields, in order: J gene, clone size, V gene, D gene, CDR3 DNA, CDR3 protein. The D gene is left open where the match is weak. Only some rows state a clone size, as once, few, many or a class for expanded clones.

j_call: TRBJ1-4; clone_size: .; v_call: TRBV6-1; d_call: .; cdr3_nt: TGTGCCAGCGGGGCTGGGGGAAGTGAAAAACTGTTTTTT; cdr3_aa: CASGAGGSEKLFF
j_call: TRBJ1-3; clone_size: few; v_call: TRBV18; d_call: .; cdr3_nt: TGTGCCACCGGGGCCAGCTCTGGAAACACCATATATTTT; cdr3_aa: CATGASSGNTIYF
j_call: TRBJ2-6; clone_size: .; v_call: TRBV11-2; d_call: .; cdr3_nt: TGTGCCAGCAGCTTATCTTCCACCCGATCTGGGGCCAACGTCCTGACTTTC; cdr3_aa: CASSLSSTRSGANVLTF
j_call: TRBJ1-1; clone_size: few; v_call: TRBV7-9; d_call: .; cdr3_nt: TGTGCCAGCAGCTCACAGGTGAACACTGAAGCTTTCTTT; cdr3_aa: CASSSQVNTEAFF
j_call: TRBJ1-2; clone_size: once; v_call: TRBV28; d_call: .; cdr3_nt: TGTGCCAGCAGAACACAGGGCCCCGCTAACTATGGCTACACCTTC; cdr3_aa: CASRTQGPANYGYTF
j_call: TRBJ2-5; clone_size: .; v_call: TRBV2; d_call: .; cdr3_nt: TGTGCCAGCAGAGGGTACCAAGAGACCCAGTACTTC; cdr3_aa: CASRGYQETQYF
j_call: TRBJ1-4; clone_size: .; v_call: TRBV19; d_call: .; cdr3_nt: TGTGCCAGTAGTATAAACGGACGAGGGGATGAAAAACTGTTTTTT; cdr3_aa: CASSINGRGDEKLFF
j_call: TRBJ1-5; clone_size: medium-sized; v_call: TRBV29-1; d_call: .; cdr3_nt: TGCAGCGTTGAAATCGACAGCAATCAGCCCCAGCATTTT; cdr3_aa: CSVEIDSNQPQHF
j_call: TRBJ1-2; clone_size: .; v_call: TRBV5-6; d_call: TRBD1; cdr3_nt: TGTGCCAGCAGCTTGGGACAGGGAGACGGCTACACCTTC; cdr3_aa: CASSLGQGDGYTF
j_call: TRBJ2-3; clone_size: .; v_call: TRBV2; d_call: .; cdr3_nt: TGTGCCAGCAGTATGACAGCCGATACGCAGTATTTT; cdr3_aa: CASSMTADTQYF
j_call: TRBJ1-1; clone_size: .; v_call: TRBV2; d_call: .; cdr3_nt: TGTGCCAGCAGTGTCCTACAGGGAAATGGAGCTTTCTTT; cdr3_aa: CASSVLQGNGAFF
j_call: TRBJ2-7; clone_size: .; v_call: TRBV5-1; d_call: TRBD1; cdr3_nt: TGCGCCAGCAGCCCGACAGGGGCCACCTACGAGCAGTACTTC; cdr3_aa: CASSPTGATYEQYF
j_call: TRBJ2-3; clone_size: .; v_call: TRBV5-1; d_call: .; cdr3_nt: TGCGCCAGCAGCTTGGATCCCCTTAGTGGGGGGCCCACAGATACGCAGTATTTT; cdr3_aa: CASSLDPLSGGPTDTQYF
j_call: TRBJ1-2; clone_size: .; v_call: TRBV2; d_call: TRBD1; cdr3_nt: TGTGCCAGCAGCGACGGACAGGGGGCGTATGGCTACACCTTC; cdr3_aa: CASSDGQGAYGYTF
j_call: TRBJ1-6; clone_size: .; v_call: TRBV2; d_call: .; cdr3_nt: TGTGCCACCCGAGGGGAGGCCAATTCACCCCTCCACTTT; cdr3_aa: CATRGEANSPLHF
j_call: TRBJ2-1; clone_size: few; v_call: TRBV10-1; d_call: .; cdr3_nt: TGCGCCAGCAGTCAGGGGAACTCCTACAATGAGCAGTTCTTC; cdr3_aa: CASSQGNSYNEQFF
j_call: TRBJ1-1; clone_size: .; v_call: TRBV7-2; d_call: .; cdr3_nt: TGTGCCAGCAGTTTACAGGGATCGAACACTGAAGCTTTCTTT; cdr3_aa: CASSLQGSNTEAFF
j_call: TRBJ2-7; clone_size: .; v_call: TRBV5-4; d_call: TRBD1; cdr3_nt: TGTGCCAGCAGCCAGGACAGGGTGAGCTCCTACGAGCAGTACTTC; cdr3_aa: CASSQDRVSSYEQYF
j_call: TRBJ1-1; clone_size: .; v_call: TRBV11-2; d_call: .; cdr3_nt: TGTGCCAGCAGCCTGAATCTCCCGGGGGGCACTGAAGCTTTCTTT; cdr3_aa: CASSLNLPGGTEAFF
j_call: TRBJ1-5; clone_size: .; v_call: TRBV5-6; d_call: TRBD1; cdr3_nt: TGTGCCAGCAGCTTGGGACAGGGTAGCAATCAGCCCCAGCATTTT; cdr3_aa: CASSLGQGSNQPQHF
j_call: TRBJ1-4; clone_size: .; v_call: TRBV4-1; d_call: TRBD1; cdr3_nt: TGCGCCAGCAGCCATCACGGGGGGGCCAGGGGGCCTGAAAAACTGTTTTTT; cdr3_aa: CASSHHGGARGPEKLFF
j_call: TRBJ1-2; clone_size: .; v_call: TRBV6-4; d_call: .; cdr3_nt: TGTGCCAGCAGATCAGTGGCCTTTGGCCCTTATGGCTACACCTTC; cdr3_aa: CASRSVAFGPYGYTF
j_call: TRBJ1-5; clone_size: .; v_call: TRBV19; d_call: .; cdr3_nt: TGTGCCAGTTCAGGCAGGGGAGGTCAGCCCCAGCATTTT; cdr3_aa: CASSGRGGQPQHF
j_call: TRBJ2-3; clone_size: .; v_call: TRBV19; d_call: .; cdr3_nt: TGTGCTACCCGAGGGCTAGTTAGCACAGATACGCAGTATTTT; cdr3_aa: CATRGLVSTDTQYF
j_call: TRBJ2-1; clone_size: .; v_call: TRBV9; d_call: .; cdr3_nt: TGTGCCAGCAGCGTACTAGTGGGGGGCCCCGGGCGCAATGAGCAGTTCTTC; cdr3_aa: CASSVLVGGPGRNEQFF
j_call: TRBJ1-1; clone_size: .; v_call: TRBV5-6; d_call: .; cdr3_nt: TGTGCCAGCAGCACCGGACATGCTGAAGCTTTCTTT; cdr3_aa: CASSTGHAEAFF
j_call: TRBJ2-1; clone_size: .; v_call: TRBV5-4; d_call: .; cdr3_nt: TGTGCCAGCAGCTCAATTAAGCTCCATAGGGCAGCGTACAATGAGCAGTTCTTC; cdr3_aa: CASSSIKLHRAAYNEQFF
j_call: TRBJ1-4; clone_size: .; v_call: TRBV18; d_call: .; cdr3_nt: TGTGCCAGCTCAGCCAGCTTGGATGAAAAACTGTTTTTT; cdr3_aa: CASSASLDEKLFF
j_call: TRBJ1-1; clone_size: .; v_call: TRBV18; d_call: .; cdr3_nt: TGTGCCAGCTCGCCCCAGAGGAACACTGAAGCTTTCTTT; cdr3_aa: CASSPQRNTEAFF
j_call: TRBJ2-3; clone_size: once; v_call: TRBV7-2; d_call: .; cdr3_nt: TGTGCCAGCAGCCCGGGGAGGTGGGCAAGCACAGATACGCAGTATTTT; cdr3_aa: CASSPGRWASTDTQYF
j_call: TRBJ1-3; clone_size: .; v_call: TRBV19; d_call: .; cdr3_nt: TGTGCCAGTACCCTGACGGCAGGCCCCTCTGGAAACACCATATATTTT; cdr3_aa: CASTLTAGPSGNTIYF
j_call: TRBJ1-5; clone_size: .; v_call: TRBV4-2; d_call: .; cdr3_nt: TGTGCCAGCAGCCAAGACCTCCCCCCCCAGGCGGATCAGCCCCAGCATTTT; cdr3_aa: CASSQDLPPQADQPQHF
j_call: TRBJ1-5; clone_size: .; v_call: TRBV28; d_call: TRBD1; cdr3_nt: TGTGCCAGCAGTCACCGACAGGGGGCGATTCAGCCCCAGCATTTT; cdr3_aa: CASSHRQGAIQPQHF
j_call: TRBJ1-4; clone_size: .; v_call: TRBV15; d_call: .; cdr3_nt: TGTGCCACCAGCAGAGACGGGCCAGCTAATGAAAAACTGTTTTTT; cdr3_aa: CATSRDGPANEKLFF
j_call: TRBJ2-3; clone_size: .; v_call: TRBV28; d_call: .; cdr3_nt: TGTGCCAGCAGTTCGAGCTCAACGTGGACAGATACGCAGTATTTT; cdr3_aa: CASSSSSTWTDTQYF
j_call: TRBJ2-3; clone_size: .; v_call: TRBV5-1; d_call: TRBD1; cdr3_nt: TGCGCCAGCAGCTGGACCGGACAGGGCGCAGATACGCAGTATTTT; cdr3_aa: CASSWTGQGADTQYF